This T cell receptor (beta chain) was profiled in a study of T-cell reconstitution after alpha-beta-depleted transplantation in children. TCRbeta library construction was performed incorporating unique molecular identifiers. MiXCR was run by TCRdb on the PCR reads, yielding one entry per CDR3 protein. This repertoire shows hundreds of thousands of distinct CDR3 sequences, roughly 24% found once; its top ten account for 13% to 15%. This clonotype turned up a few times. Antigen specificity is unknown. The CDR3 is 14 residues long. V lost 8 bases to trimming and J lost 4 bases, with 17 bases between them. The germline V gene has CDR1 MNHNS and CDR2 SASEGT. Study-level results: By one year post-transplant, T-cell counts and diversity largely arose from T cells that were newly produced. In patients about two months after transplant, alpha-beta T cells reportedly arose from several hundred expanded graft clones. TCRbeta diversity was high at day 60 in some patients (a result of surviving recipient T cells and thymic progenitors).

This sequence originates from a boy under two years old who had a stem cell transplant for acute myeloid leukemia, so the T cells may come from the graft donor. Sample: PBMCs, mostly from graft donor cells, taken 360 days after TCRalphabeta/CD19-depleted stem cell transplant. The rearrangement uses TRBV6-1 and TRBJ1-2; a weak D match, TRBD1 (5 bases). This CDR3 reads CASAPLPQVYGYTF. CDR3 nucleotides: TGTGCCAGCGCCCCTCTGCCACAGGTCTATGGCTACACCTTC.